The TCR beta chain described here comes from a study of human T cells and chemical hapten exposure. Study context: An area of 2 cm by 1.5 to 2.5 cm on upper inner arm skin received 2% DPC for sensitization.

The CDR3 has 14 residues. From germline, CDR1 is SQVTM and CDR2 ANQGSEA. Trimming shortened V by 4 bases and J by 4 bases, and 15 bases separated the two germline ends. The time point: patch test 2, 6 weeks after DPC sensitization. Treatment meaning: therapeutic diphenylcyclopropenone sensitization with weekly scalp DPC. In the library, unique molecular identifiers were attached to individual cDNA molecules. TCRdb re-analysed the RACE reads in MiXCR, keeping a single row per CDR3 protein. The table lists roughly 84,000 distinct CDR3 sequences, more than 9% of them singletons. This chain uses TRBV29-1 with TRBJ2-3; tentatively, D is TRBD2 (6 bases). Here the sequenced sample was whole blood, taken in connection with sensitization to the hapten diphenylcyclopropenone (DPC). The sequence was obtained from a woman in her fifties or sixties with alopecia areata. Some clones in this sample may be carry-over from other donors' samples. CDR3 in amino acids: CSVGGTGDPDTQYF. The CDR3 nucleotides read TGCAGCGTTGGTGGGACGGGAGATCCAGATACGCAGTATTTT.